Shown below are 19 T cell receptor beta chains from a single sample sequenced in a study of shared clonotypes between healthy human individuals. Profiling relied on immunoSEQ multiplex PCR, and the TCRdb table lists in-frame clones only, not all of them. The sample records a few million clones, around nine tenths being singletons. What was sequenced was naive CD4+ T cells sorted from blood. The sample's subset: CD45RA+ positively selected. Receptor source: a young man in good health.

The J gene is TRBJ2-7, the V gene TRBV7-2, with no clear D. The germline gives CDR1 SGHTA, CDR2 FQGNSA. CDR3 length equals 13 residues. V lost 5 bases to trimming and J lost 3 bases, with 11 bases between them. CDR3 DNA sequence: TGTGCCAGCAGCCCCGACAACCACTACGAGCAGTACTTC. It encodes CASSPDNHYEQYF. Based on the CDR3 plus reference TRBV7-2 and TRBJ2-7, the full variable domain is GAGVSQSPSNKVTEKGKDVELRCDPISGHTALYWYRQSLGQGLEFLIYFQGNSAPDKSGLPSDRFSAERTGGSVSTLTIQRTQQEDSAVYLCASSPDNHYEQYFGPGTRLTVT.

The V call is TRBV28, the J call TRBJ2-7; 10 bases match TRBD1. This CDR3 is built from 18 residues. CDR1 MDHEN and CDR2 SYDVKM come from the germline V gene. V dropped 6 bases and J dropped 0; count of bases not matched to a gene: 14. CDR3 nucleotide sequence: TGTGCCAGCAGGGGGACAGGGGTCTTTTCATCTCACTCCTACGAGCAGTACTTC. This sequence encodes CASRGTGVFSSHSYEQYF.

The V gene is TRBV11-2, the J gene TRBJ2-7, with 9 bases aligning to TRBD2. The CDR3 is 15 residues long. Germline V gene lookup returns CDR1 SGHAT and CDR2 FQNNGV. J lost 3 bases, V lost 4 bases, and 7 bases had no gene match. CDR3 sequence reads: CASSSGAGGFYEQYF. The CDR3 bases are TGTGCCAGCAGCTCGGGAGCGGGGGGTTTCTACGAGCAGTACTTC.

The genes are TRBV11-2 and TRBJ2-7; the D is unclear. V lost 0 bases and J lost 0, with 9 bases in between. The germline gives CDR1 SGHAT, CDR2 FQNNGV. The CDR3 sequence is 15 residues long. Here the CDR3 DNA reads TGTGCCAGCAGCTTAGAGTGGGGTAACTCCTACGAGCAGTACTTC. Translating it yields CASSLEWGNSYEQYF.

The chain joins TRBV6-5 to TRBJ1-1, with a possible D match to TRBD1 (5 bases). From germline, CDR1 is MNHEY and CDR2 SVGAGI. CDR3 length equals 14 residues. The V gene lost 5 bases and the J gene lost 5 bases, with 15 bases spanning the gap. CDR3 DNA: TGTGCCAGCAGTAAGCGGACGGGGCGGACTGAAGCTTTCTTT. This codes for CASSKRTGRTEAFF.

The chain's CDR3 is CASSLKGDEQYF. The CDR3 DNA reads as TGTGCCAGCAGCTTAAAGGGGGACGAGCAGTACTTC. This rearrangement joins TRBV7-2 to TRBJ2-7, with a tentative D call TRBD1 (6 bases). This CDR3 is built from 12 residues. The germline gives CDR1 SGHTA, CDR2 FQGNSA. The germline V and J ends were trimmed by 2 bases and 5 bases, with 7 bases remaining between them.

The V call is TRBV9, the J call TRBJ2-3; D gene ambiguous. CDR3 length: 17 amino acids. CDR1 and CDR2 from the germline V gene are SGDLS and YYNGEE. With 0 bases removed from V and 0 bases from J, the gap between germline ends came to 14 bases. The CDR3 region is CASSVGRGGGSTDTQYF. The CDR3 bases are TGTGCCAGCAGCGTAGGGAGAGGCGGCGGAAGCACAGATACGCAGTATTTT.

The rearrangement joins TRBV7-8 to TRBJ1-3, with D possibly matching TRBD1 (6 bases). The CDR3 length is 15 residues. Trimming shortened V by 5 bases and J by 0 bases, and 11 bases separated the two germline ends. The V gene's germline CDR1 is SGHVS and CDR2 FQNEAQ. This chain's CDR3 is CASSPQGPSGNTIYF. The CDR3 DNA is TGTGCCAGCAGCCCACAGGGCCCCTCTGGAAACACCATATATTTT.

The chain combines TRBV18 with TRBJ2-7; D is perhaps TRBD1 (6 bases). The CDR3 runs 13 residues. The germline CDR1 and CDR2 sequences are KGHSH and LQKENI. The germline V and J ends were trimmed by 4 bases and 12 bases, with 19 bases remaining between them. CDR3 sequence (DNA): TGTGCCAGCTCACTGGACAGCCTTAGCTTATCGTACTTC. Protein product: CASSLDSLSLSYF.

V and J are TRBV5-4 and TRBJ2-6; the D is unclear. The CDR3 length is 15 residues. Germline CDR1 reads SGHNT; CDR2 reads YYREEE (reference sequence). Between the trimmed V and J ends, which lost 9 bases and 4 bases, there was a span of 17 bases. Here the CDR3 DNA reads TGTGCCACCTCGTCGGAAAGGTCAGGGGCCAACGTCCTGACTTTC. Translated, it gives CATSSERSGANVLTF.

This chain uses TRBV7-2 with TRBJ1-2; TRBD1 matches at 8 bases. Per germline, CDR1 SGHTA and CDR2 FQGNSA. After removal of 1 base from V and 4 bases from J, the junction contained 5 bases not matched to a gene. This CDR3 contains 15 residues. The CDR3 region is CASSLDVGQVYGYTF. In DNA form, the CDR3 reads TGTGCCAGCAGCTTAGACGTGGGACAGGTCTATGGCTACACCTTC.

Turning to this clone: Other DNA sequences within the sample encode an identical CDR3. This sequence joins TRBV6-1 and TRBJ2-3; no definite D call. The CDR3 covers 12 residues. Trimming pared 6 bases from V and 1 base from J, leaving 5 bases between. The V gene's germline CDR1 is MNHNS and CDR2 SASEGT. The CDR3 DNA is TGTGCCAGCAGCCCTGGCACAGATACGCAGTATTTT. It codes for CASSPGTDTQYF.

The CDR3 spells CASRGRNTGELFF. In DNA, the CDR3 is TGCGCCAGCAGGGGTCGGAACACCGGGGAGCTGTTTTTT. The chain is built from TRBV5-1 and TRBJ2-2; no definite D call. The CDR3 has 13 residues. CDR1 and CDR2 from the germline V gene are SGHRS and YFSETQ. Trimming cost V 5 bases and J 1 base, with 6 bases left between them.

The chain joins TRBV18 to TRBJ1-2, with 7 bases identical to TRBD1. V was clipped by 3 bases and J by 3 bases; unmatched bases: 7. Germline V CDR1 and CDR2: KGHSH, LQKENI. CDR3 length: 15 amino acids. CDR3 region: CASSPTGRFDYGYTF. The CDR3 DNA follows: TGTGCCAGCTCACCGACAGGGAGATTCGACTATGGCTACACCTTC.

This chain connects TRBV2 to TRBJ1-6, with 8 nucleotides matching TRBD1. Germline values: CDR1 SNHLY, CDR2 FYNNEI. V was pared by 4 bases and J by 3 bases, with 5 bases of the junction left unmatched. This CDR3 is 16 amino acids long. The CDR3 region has the DNA TGTGCCAGCAGTGGGGGGACAGGCATCTATAATTCACCCCTCCACTTT. The encoded protein is CASSGGTGIYNSPLHF.

V usage is TRBV18 and J usage is TRBJ1-1, with a tentative D call TRBD1 (5 bases). CDR1 KGHSH and CDR2 LQKENI come from the germline V gene. Deletions cut 5 bases from V and 1 base from J, with 14 bases between. CDR3 length: 15 residues. CDR3 DNA sequence: TGTGCCAGCTCAGTCAGGGTTGAACGGAACACTGAAGCTTTCTTT. This translates into CASSVRVERNTEAFF.

The rearrangement links TRBV7-2 to TRBJ2-3; 11 positions agree with TRBD2. J lost 3 bases, V lost 5 bases, and 10 bases had no gene match. Germline assignment: CDR1 SGHTA and CDR2 FQGNSA. This CDR3 has 17 residues. The CDR3 DNA reads as TGTGCCAGCAGCCGGACTAGCGGGCCTAGAGGAACAGATACGCAGTATTTT. Translated, it gives CASSRTSGPRGTDTQYF.

The rearrangement joins TRBV7-9 to TRBJ2-3, with D tentatively TRBD2 (6 bases). Germline CDR1 reads SEHNR; CDR2 reads FQNEAQ (reference sequence). The CDR3 spans 12 residues. V gave up 4 bases and J gave up 4 bases, with 6 bases separating them. The CDR3 reads CASSWGADTQYF. CDR3 DNA: TGTGCCAGCAGCTGGGGGGCAGATACGCAGTATTTT.

The rearrangement links TRBV5-4 to TRBJ2-1, with 10 nucleotides matching TRBD2. Germline loops: CDR1 SGHNT, CDR2 YYREEE (reference sequence). The CDR3 loop spans 14 amino acids. Losses at the gene ends were 2 bases for V and 9 bases for J; bases not matched to a gene: 5. DNA of the CDR3: TGTGCCAGCAGCTTAAGCGGGGGGGCCATTGAGCAGTTCTTC. This gives the protein CASSLSGGAIEQFF.